This T cell receptor beta chain was sequenced during a study of T cells in Graves' hyperthyroidism and ophthalmopathy. This clonotype was found many times. From RNA transcripts, TCR beta CDR3 regions were amplified. RT-PCR in the first round (using the HTBI primer set) targeted the TCR CDR3. One entry per CDR3 protein, called by TCRdb with MiXCR from the multiplex PCR reads. The repertoire consists of hundreds of thousands of distinct CDR3 sequences, with 24% occurring once and the leading ten covering about 11%. The sequencing sample was made of blood. The clonotype was recovered from a woman aged 25 to 45 with Graves' ophthalmopathy.

DNA of the CDR3: TGTGCCATCAGTAGGAGCGACGGTAGCTCCTACGAGCAGTACTTC. It yields the protein CAISRSDGSSYEQYF. This chain uses TRBV10-3 with TRBJ2-7; D is undetermined. CDR1 is ENHRY and CDR2 is SYGVKD in the germline V gene. The CDR3 extends over 15 amino acids. Trimming left V 5 bases short and J 0 bases short, with 14 bases between.